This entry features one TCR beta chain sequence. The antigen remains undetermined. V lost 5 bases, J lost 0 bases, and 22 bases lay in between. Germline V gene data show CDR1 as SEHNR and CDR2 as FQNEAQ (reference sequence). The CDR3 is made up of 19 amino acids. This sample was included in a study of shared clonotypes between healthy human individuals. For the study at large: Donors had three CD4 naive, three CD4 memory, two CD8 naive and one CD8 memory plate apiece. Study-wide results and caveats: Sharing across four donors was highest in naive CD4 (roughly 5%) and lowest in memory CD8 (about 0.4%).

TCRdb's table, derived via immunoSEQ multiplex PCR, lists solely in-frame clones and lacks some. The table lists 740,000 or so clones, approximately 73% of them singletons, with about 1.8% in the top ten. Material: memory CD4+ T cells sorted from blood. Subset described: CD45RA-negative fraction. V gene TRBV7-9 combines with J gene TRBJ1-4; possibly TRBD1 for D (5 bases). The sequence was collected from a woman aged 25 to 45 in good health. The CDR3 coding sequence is TGTGCCAGCAGCCACCTAAGCACGACAGTCCTTGCAACTAATGAAAAACTGTTTTTT. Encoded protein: CASSHLSTTVLATNEKLFF. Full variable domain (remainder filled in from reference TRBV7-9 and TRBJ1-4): DTGVSQNPRHKITKRGQNVTFRCDPISEHNRLYWYRQTLGQGPEFLTYFQNEAQLEKSRLLSDRFSAERPKGSFSTLEIQRTEQGDSAMYLCASSHLSTTVLATNEKLFFGSGTQLSVL.